This T cell receptor beta chain was identified in a study of T cells in Graves' hyperthyroidism and ophthalmopathy (dated by TCRdb to between 2018 and 2020). Background on the whole study: Peripheral blood samples were taken at initial diagnosis, before any treatment was given. For training and testing, the 100 or so patients in the discovery cohort were randomly divided in a 7:3 ratio. In several Graves' hyperthyroidism patients, the study also compared T-cell repertoires from thyroid tissue with T-cell repertoires from blood. The paper describes TCR Vbeta CDR3 sequencing of about 140 peripheral blood samples, made up of 43 ophthalmopathy patients, over 70 hyperthyroidism patients and 17 progressor patients. Following sampling, methimazole starting at 30 mg daily was given to hyperthyroidism patients, and high-dose intravenous methylprednisolone was given to ophthalmopathy patients. Prospective prediction of ophthalmopathy was tested in an independent validation cohort consisting of 18 to 20 hyperthyroidism patients and around 16 patients who later progressed to ophthalmopathy. TCR V-J signatures able to tell the groups apart were searched for in a discovery cohort of about a hundred patients, of whom fewer than 45 had Graves' ophthalmopathy and 57 had stable Graves' hyperthyroidism. Here is what the overall study found, with its caveats: Most expanded thyroid clonotypes (frequency above 0.001) were also detected in blood, a finding suggesting that blood repertoires may reflect thyroid immune responses. A model built on a 13 V-J signature distinguished ophthalmopathy from stable hyperthyroidism, reaching 85% to 90% sensitivity and approximately 83% specificity in cross-validation and 80%/75% in testing. In validation, the model predicted progression to ophthalmopathy a median of about 6.5 months before onset, with about 70% sensitivity and just under 75% specificity. Sample size was not statistically predetermined, and investigators were not blinded to group allocation.

This clonotype has a count of ten or more. Its antigen is not yet known. Base qualities are not at hand, and no much larger clone is one base apart. Moderately to severely active disease, a Clinical Activity Score of at least 3, a NOSPECS grade of at least 4, and a duration under 3 months were present in ophthalmopathy patients. Exclusion was applied to patients with uncontrolled infections, other autoimmune diseases, pregnancy or lactation. Diagnoses were based on clinical symptoms, serum thyroxine and TRAb, thyroid ultrasound and orbital computed tomography. Ficoll-Paque density gradient centrifugation was used to isolate PBMCs from 10 ml of fresh peripheral blood. Trizol reagent was used to extract total RNA, and RNA quality was then checked on an Agilent 2100 Bioanalyzer. The CDR3 has 14 amino acids, counting the end cysteine and phenylalanine. CDR3 DNA is the only sequence kept; it has 42 bases, read in frame from the first base. The germline V gene encodes CDR1 MGHRA and CDR2 YSYEKL. At the junction V is shortened by 1 base and J by 9 bases; bases outside the gene matches: 5.

The TCR beta CDR3 regions were amplified from RNA transcripts. The first round of RT-PCR for the TCR CDR3 was performed with the HTBI primer set and the Qiagen OneStep RT-PCR kit. Libraries were constructed in a second round of multiplex PCR, after which size selection and purification were performed. Sequencing of the libraries was done on an Illumina HiSeq2000 using paired-end 100 bp reads. The published analysis was carried out like this. SOAPnuke was used to process the raw data, throwing out any read that contained adapters or uncalled bases, had a mean Phred below 15, or lacked an exact constant-primer or identifier match. COPE v1.2.5 was used to merge high-quality paired reads, and clonotypes were defined as unique nucleotide sequences. MiTCR v1.1 was used to align the clonotypes against IMGT TRBV, TRBD and TRBJ reference segments. The analysis included only V-J combinations with a frequency above 0.0001, which together covered roughly 99% of the repertoires. The TCS score was defined as F50 (clonal expansion) divided by E x V (chaos), with BLOSUM62-based TCRdist calculated between CDR3 peptides within each V-J. Welch's t-statistics and random forest reduced 450 to 600 V-J features to 10 to 15, which were used in a naive Bayes classifier (R e1071). The public sequencing data were trimmed at Q25 with fastp and processed into clonotypes with MiXCR by TCRdb, which kept only in-frame beta chains. Merged by CDR3 protein, the rows form single entries marked with the most common genes and DNA. TCRdb, rather than the study authors, made the V and J calls. This sample has 250,000 or so distinct CDR3 sequences in its table, and roughly 17% of those were observed once. The ten largest clones represent around 30% of the sample.

The chain employs TRBV4-1 and TRBJ2-1; TRBD2 lines up with 8 middle nucleotides. This receptor was taken from a woman aged 18-30 years with Graves' ophthalmopathy. Sequenced sample: blood. The bases are TGCGCCAGCAGCCAAGCCGGGGGGGCCGGTGAGCAGTTCTTC. This is translated as CASSQAGGAGEQFF.